This T cell receptor beta chain was found in a study of regulatory T cells in long-lasting Graves disease. To make TCR beta libraries, researchers used iRepertoire HTBI primers and Arm-PCR of CDR3 regions. TCRdb fed the multiplex PCR reads into MiXCR, producing one record per CDR3 protein. The sample has 450,000 to 650,000 distinct CDR3 sequences; about 15% are singletons. Time point reported: newly diagnosed GD, antithyroid drugs for less than 3 months. Construction of the TCR library relied on RNA isolated from PBMCs. These same data were also listed under a study on T cells in Graves' hyperthyroidism and ophthalmopathy.

The clonotype was recovered from a woman aged 35-65 years with Graves disease. Sequences were derived from peripheral blood mononuclear cells (PBMCs), sampled at new diagnosis, from a patient treated with antithyroid drugs.

The DNA for the CDR3 is TGTGCCAGCAGCCCCGCCTGGGGGGTAACTCTAGCCAAAAACATTCAGTACTTC. Its translation is CASSPAWGVTLAKNIQYF. The rearrangement links TRBV11-2 to TRBJ2-4; D is perhaps TRBD2 (6 bases). The CDR3 spans 18 residues. Germline CDR1 and CDR2: SGHAT and FQNNGV. V was trimmed by 5 bases and J by 0 bases, leaving 20 bases between them.